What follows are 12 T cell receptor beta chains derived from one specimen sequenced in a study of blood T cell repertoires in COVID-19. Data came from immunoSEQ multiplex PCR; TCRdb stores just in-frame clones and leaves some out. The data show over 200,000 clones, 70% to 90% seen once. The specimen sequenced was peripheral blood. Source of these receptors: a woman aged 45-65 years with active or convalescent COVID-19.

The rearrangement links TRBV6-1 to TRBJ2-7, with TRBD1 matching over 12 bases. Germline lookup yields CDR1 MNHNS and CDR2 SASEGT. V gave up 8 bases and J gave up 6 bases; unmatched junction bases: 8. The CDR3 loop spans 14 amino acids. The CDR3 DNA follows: TGTGCCAGCTGGCCGGGACAGGGGGCGGCCGAGCAGTACTTC. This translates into CASWPGQGAAEQYF.

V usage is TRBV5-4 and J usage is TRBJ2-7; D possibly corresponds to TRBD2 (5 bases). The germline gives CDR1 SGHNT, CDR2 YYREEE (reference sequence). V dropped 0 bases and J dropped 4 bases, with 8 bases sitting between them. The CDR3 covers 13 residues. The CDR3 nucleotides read TGTGCCAGCAGCTTGGATCCGGGGTACGAGCAGTACTTC. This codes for CASSLDPGYEQYF.

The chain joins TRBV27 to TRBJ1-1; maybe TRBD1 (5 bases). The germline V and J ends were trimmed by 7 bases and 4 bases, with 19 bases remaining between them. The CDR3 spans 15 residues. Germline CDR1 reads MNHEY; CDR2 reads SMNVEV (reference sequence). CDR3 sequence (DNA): TGTGCCAGCATTGAAAACTTGGCGGGGGGCACTGAAGCTTTCTTT. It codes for CASIENLAGGTEAFF.

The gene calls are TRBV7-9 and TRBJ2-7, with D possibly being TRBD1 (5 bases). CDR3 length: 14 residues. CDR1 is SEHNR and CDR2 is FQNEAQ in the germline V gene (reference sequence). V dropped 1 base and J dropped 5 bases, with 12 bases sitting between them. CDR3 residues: CASSLVAGFHEQYF. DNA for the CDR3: TGTGCCAGCAGCTTAGTTGCAGGGTTCCACGAGCAGTACTTC.

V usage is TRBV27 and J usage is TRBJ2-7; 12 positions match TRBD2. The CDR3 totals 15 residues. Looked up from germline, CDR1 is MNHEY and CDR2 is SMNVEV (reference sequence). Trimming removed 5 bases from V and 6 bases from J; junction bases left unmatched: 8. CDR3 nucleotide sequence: TGTGCCAGCAGTCCCCGACTAGCGGGAGACAGCGAGCAGTACTTC. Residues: CASSPRLAGDSEQYF.

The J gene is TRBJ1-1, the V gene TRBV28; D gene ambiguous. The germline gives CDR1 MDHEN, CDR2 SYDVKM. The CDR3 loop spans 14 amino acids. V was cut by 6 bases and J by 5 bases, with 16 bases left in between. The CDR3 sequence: CASSPPSLRTEAFF. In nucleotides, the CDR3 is TGTGCCAGCAGCCCTCCAAGCCTTCGGACTGAAGCTTTCTTT.

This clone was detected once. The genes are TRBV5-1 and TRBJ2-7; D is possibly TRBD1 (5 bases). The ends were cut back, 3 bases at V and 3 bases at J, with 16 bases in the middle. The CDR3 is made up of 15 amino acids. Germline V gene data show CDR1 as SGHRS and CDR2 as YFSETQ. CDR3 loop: CASSSQGSGLYEQYF. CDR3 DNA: TGCGCCAGCAGCTCCCAGGGTTCGGGTCTCTACGAGCAGTACTTC.

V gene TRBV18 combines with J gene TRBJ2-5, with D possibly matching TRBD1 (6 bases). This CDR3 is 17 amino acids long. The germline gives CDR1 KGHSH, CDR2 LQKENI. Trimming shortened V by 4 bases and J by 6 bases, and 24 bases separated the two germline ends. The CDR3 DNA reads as TGTGCCAGCTCACTACCACAGGGCCCCACCCCTGGGAAGACCCAGTACTTC. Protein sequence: CASSLPQGPTPGKTQYF.

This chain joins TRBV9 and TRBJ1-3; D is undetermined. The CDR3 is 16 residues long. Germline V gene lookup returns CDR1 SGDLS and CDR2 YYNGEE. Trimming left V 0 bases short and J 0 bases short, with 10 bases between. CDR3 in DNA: TGTGCCAGCAGCGTAGCTGACACAGACTCTGGAAACACCATATATTTT. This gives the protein CASSVADTDSGNTIYF. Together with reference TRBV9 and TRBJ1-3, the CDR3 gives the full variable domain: DSGVTQTPKHLITATGQRVTLRCSPRSGDLSVYWYQQSLDQGLQFLIQYYNGEERAKGNILERFSAQQFPDLHSELNLSSLELGDSALYFCASSVADTDSGNTIYFGEGSWLTVV.

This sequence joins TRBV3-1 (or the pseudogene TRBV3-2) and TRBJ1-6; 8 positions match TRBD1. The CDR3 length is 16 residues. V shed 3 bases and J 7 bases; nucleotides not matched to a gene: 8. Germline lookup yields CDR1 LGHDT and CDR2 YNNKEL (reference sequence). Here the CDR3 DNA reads TGTGCCAGCAGCCAGCTAGGACAGGGTGGGAATTCACCCCTCCACTTT. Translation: CASSQLGQGGNSPLHF.

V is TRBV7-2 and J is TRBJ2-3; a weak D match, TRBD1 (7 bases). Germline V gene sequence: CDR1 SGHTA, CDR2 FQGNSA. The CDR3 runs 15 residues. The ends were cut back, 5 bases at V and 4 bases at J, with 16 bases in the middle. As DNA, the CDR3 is TGTGCCAGCAGCCTCAGGGGGGCTAGCTCAGATACGCAGTATTTT. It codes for CASSLRGASSDTQYF.

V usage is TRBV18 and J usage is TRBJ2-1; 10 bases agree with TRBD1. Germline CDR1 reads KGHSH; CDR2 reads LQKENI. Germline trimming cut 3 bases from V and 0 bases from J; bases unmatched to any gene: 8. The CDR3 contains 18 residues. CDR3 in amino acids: CASSPGQGISSSYNEQFF. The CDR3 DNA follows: TGTGCCAGCTCACCGGGACAGGGGATCTCGAGCTCCTACAATGAGCAGTTCTTC. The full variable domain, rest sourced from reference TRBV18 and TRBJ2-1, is NAGVMQNPRHLVRRRGQEARLRCSPMKGHSHVYWYRQLPEEGLKFMVYLQKENIIDESGMPKERFSAEFPKEGPSILRIQQVVRGDSAAYFCASSPGQGISSSYNEQFFGPGTRLTVL.